This TCR beta chain comes out of a study of blood T cell repertoires in COVID-19. The wider study: From T cells, B-cell-depleted T cells, or PBMCs came the material, which was cDNA or gDNA.

Those enrolled in Seattle joined during active infection and were followed longitudinally afterward. TCRdb's copy holds only in-frame clones and misses some; the assay was immunoSEQ multiplex PCR. The repertoire holds about 500,000 clones, with roughly 89% as singletons. The CDR3 runs 16 residues. The V gene's germline CDR1 is MNHNS and CDR2 SASEGT. Unmatched junction bases numbered 9, after V lost 3 bases and J lost 7 bases. This clonotype was obtained from a young man with COVID-19, enrolled during active disease. The sequenced material came from peripheral blood. The gene calls are TRBV6-1 and TRBJ1-6; 7 bases align to TRBD1. The CDR3 DNA follows: TGTGCCAGCAGTGATCGCAGACAGGGTAGAAATTCACCCCTCCACTTT. This codes for CASSDRRQGRNSPLHF.